The 29 T cell receptor beta chains in this list originate from one sample, sequenced in a study of monozygotic twins with inflammatory bowel disease. TCRdb reprocessed the 5' RACE reads, with one entry per CDR3 protein and no DNA. The table lists 350,000 to 500,000 distinct CDR3 sequences, with 2.4% in the top ten. The sequencing input was blood. Every receptor here comes from a human donor with ulcerative colitis or Crohn's disease, or a healthy co-twin of an affected twin (not recorded which).

V and J are TRBV20-1 and TRBJ2-7; lacking DNA, the TRBD1 call made by TCRdb goes unchecked. This CDR3 contains 11 residues. Germline CDR1 reads DFQATT; CDR2 reads SNEGSKA (reference sequence). CDR3: CSARVQGEQYF.

The chain links TRBV29-1 to TRBJ1-1; the TRBD1 assignment by TCRdb is unverifiable without DNA. CDR3 length: 12 residues. The germline V gene has CDR1 SQVTM and CDR2 ANQGSEA. This CDR3 reads CSVESRDTEAFF.

This chain connects TRBV6-4 to TRBJ2-2; TCRdb's assignment of TRBD2 cannot be checked, as there is no DNA. Germline values: CDR1 MRHNA, CDR2 SNTAGT. The CDR3 consists of 14 residues. The CDR3 here is CASRVHPNSGELFF.

V and J are TRBV6-5 and TRBJ2-1; TCRdb outputs TRBD2, but without DNA this stays unchecked. CDR3 length: 14 amino acids. CDR1 is MNHEY, CDR2 SVGAGI, per germline. The CDR3 reads CASSYASVYNEQFF.

This rearrangement joins TRBV28 to TRBJ2-1; the D call of TRBD2 rests on TCRdb alone, since no DNA is present to check it. The CDR3 loop spans 15 amino acids. CDR1 and CDR2 (germline): MDHEN, SYDVKM. The CDR3 sequence: CASSPRLAGANEQFF.

The chain uses TRBV11-1 and TRBJ2-1. Germline CDR1 and CDR2: SGHAT and FQDESV (reference sequence). There are 15 residues in the CDR3. CDR3 sequence reads: CASSLTQLGYNEQFF.

The rearrangement joins TRBV6-2 or TRBV6-3 to TRBJ2-4; TCRdb proposes TRBD1, but this gene call is untestable without DNA. This CDR3 comprises 15 residues. Germline CDR1 MNHEY, CDR2 SVGEGT. Here the CDR3 reads CASSPGTVAKNIQYF.

This chain uses TRBV11-2 with TRBJ1-6; TCRdb's D call, TRBD1, is unchecked because there is no DNA. The CDR3 sequence is 14 residues long. The V gene's germline CDR1 is SGHAT and CDR2 FQNNGV. The CDR3 sequence: CASSSQGNHSPLHF.

The genes are TRBV3-1 and TRBJ1-6; the D gene TCRdb calls, TRBD1, cannot be checked with no DNA. CDR3 size: 17 residues. Germline loops: CDR1 LGHDT, CDR2 YNNKEL (reference sequence). CDR3 residues: CASSQGGRSSYNSPLHF.

This chain uses TRBV15 with TRBJ2-7. The germline V gene encodes CDR1 LNHNV and CDR2 YYDKDF (reference sequence). The CDR3 is 13 residues long. Here the CDR3 reads CATSSDLGYEQYF. The full variable domain, rest sourced from reference TRBV15 and TRBJ2-7, is DAMVIQNPRYQVTQFGKPVTLSCSQTLNHNVMYWYQQKSSQAPKLLFHYYDKDFNNEADTPDNFQSRRPNTSFCFLDIRSPGLGDTAMYLCATSSDLGYEQYFGPGTRLTVT.

The CDR3 reads CASSFRSRGGPGELFF. The chain employs TRBV11-1 and TRBJ2-2; TCRdb's D call, TRBD2, is unchecked because there is no DNA. The CDR3 spans 16 residues. The germline CDR1 and CDR2 sequences are SGHAT and FQDESV (reference sequence).

V is TRBV4-1 and J is TRBJ1-1; TCRdb gives TRBD1 as the D gene, but with no DNA this cannot be confirmed. Germline-derived CDR1 and CDR2 are MGHRA and YSYEKL. The CDR3 loop spans 13 amino acids. CDR3 sequence: CASRGPVDTEAFF.

The chain uses TRBV5-1 and TRBJ2-1; TCRdb's D call, TRBD1, is unchecked because there is no DNA. The CDR3 is made up of 16 amino acids. Germline loops: CDR1 SGHRS, CDR2 YFSETQ. CDR3 residues: CASSTSGGAGYNEQFF.

The rearrangement joins TRBV4-1 to TRBJ1-6. There are 18 residues in the CDR3. CDR1 and CDR2 (germline): MGHRA, YSYEKL. The CDR3: CASSQEDFSSSYNSPLHF.

This sequence joins TRBV3-1 and TRBJ2-2; TCRdb's D gene call, TRBD1, goes unchecked for lack of DNA. CDR1 and CDR2 from the germline V gene are LGHDT and YNNKEL (reference sequence). This CDR3 is built from 18 residues. The CDR3 sequence is CASSHPQIFLINTGELFF. Supplemented by reference TRBV3-1 and TRBJ2-2, the full variable domain reads DTAVSQTPKYLVTQMGNDKSIKCEQNLGHDTMYWYKQDSKKFLKIMFSYNNKELIINETVPNRFSPKSPDKAHLNLHINSLELGDSAVYFCASSHPQIFLINTGELFFGEGSRLTVL.

The chain is built from TRBV30 and TRBJ2-7; absent DNA, TCRdb's TRBD2 call cannot be checked. This CDR3 is 14 amino acids long. From germline, CDR1 is GTSNPN and CDR2 SVGIG (reference sequence). CDR3 in amino acids: CAWSISGRTYEQYF. The whole variable domain, remainder taken from reference TRBV30 and TRBJ2-7, is SQTIHQWPATLVQPVGSPLSLECTVEGTSNPNLYWYRQAAGRGLQLLFYSVGIGQISSEVPQNLSASRPQDRQFILSSKKLLLSDSGFYLCAWSISGRTYEQYFGPGTRLTVT.

The rearrangement joins TRBV6-2 or TRBV6-3 to TRBJ2-1. Germline V lookup: CDR1 MNHEY, CDR2 SVGEGT. The CDR3 has 14 amino acids. This chain's CDR3 is CASSGSTLYNEQFF.

The rearrangement joins TRBV14 to TRBJ1-1; absent DNA, TCRdb's TRBD1 call cannot be checked. Germline V gene sequence: CDR1 SGHDN, CDR2 FVKESK. CDR3 length equals 15 residues. This chain's CDR3 is CASSPGQGPHTEAFF.

The chain is built from TRBV6-5 and TRBJ1-1; TCRdb reports TRBD1, a call that lacks DNA to check it against. CDR3 length equals 15 residues. Germline V gene sequence: CDR1 MNHEY, CDR2 SVGAGI. CDR3 sequence reads: CASSYSTAGGSEAFF.

The chain couples TRBV6-5 to TRBJ2-3. CDR3 size: 13 residues. CDR1 MNHEY and CDR2 SVGAGI come from the germline V gene. The CDR3 here is CASGYDPLDTQYF.

The rearrangement uses TRBV10-3 and TRBJ1-3. Germline V gene data show CDR1 as ENHRY and CDR2 as SYGVKD. This CDR3 spans 14 amino acids. The chain's CDR3 is CAISEDIYGNTIYF.

The rearrangement links TRBV20-1 to TRBJ2-7; checking the TCRdb D call of TRBD1 is not possible without DNA. This CDR3 contains 13 residues. Looked up from germline, CDR1 is DFQATT and CDR2 is SNEGSKA (reference sequence). This CDR3 is CSARGTGKHEQYF.

The chain uses TRBV5-1 and TRBJ2-2; lacking DNA, the TRBD2 call made by TCRdb goes unchecked. CDR3 length: 15 residues. Germline V gene sequence: CDR1 SGHRS, CDR2 YFSETQ. This CDR3 is CASSLVALNTGELFF.

The chain joins TRBV7-2 to TRBJ2-7; TCRdb names TRBD1, which stays unverified in the absence of DNA. This CDR3 comprises 15 residues. The germline V gene encodes CDR1 SGHTA and CDR2 FQGNSA. CDR3 region: CASSSGQGTVYEQYF.

J is TRBJ1-4 and V is TRBV3-1; lacking DNA, the TRBD1 call made by TCRdb goes unchecked. CDR1 and CDR2 (germline): LGHDT, YNNKEL (reference sequence). There are 20 residues in the CDR3. CDR3 amino acids: CASSQEGPRTGGAKGEKLFF. The whole variable domain, remainder taken from reference TRBV3-1 and TRBJ1-4, is DTAVSQTPKYLVTQMGNDKSIKCEQNLGHDTMYWYKQDSKKFLKIMFSYNNKELIINETVPNRFSPKSPDKAHLNLHINSLELGDSAVYFCASSQEGPRTGGAKGEKLFFGSGTQLSVL.

The gene calls are TRBV5-1 and TRBJ2-3. Germline lookup yields CDR1 SGHRS and CDR2 YFSETQ. The CDR3 has 16 residues. The CDR3 loop is CASSLEPRPGTDTQYF.

The chain recombines TRBV6-1 with TRBJ2-2. Germline V gives CDR1 MNHNS, CDR2 SASEGT. The CDR3 consists of 15 residues. CDR3 region: CASSPRSSNTGELFF.

V and J are TRBV7-9 and TRBJ2-3; the TCRdb call, TRBD1, lacks DNA for checking. CDR1 is SEHNR and CDR2 is FQNEAQ in the germline V gene (reference sequence). The CDR3 runs to 16 residues. The CDR3 sequence: CASRSGAFPSTDTQYF.

The chain joins TRBV7-2 to TRBJ2-7. The CDR3 contains 15 residues. Germline CDR1 is SGHTA and CDR2 is FQGNSA. The CDR3 is CATSFGQSSSYEQYF.